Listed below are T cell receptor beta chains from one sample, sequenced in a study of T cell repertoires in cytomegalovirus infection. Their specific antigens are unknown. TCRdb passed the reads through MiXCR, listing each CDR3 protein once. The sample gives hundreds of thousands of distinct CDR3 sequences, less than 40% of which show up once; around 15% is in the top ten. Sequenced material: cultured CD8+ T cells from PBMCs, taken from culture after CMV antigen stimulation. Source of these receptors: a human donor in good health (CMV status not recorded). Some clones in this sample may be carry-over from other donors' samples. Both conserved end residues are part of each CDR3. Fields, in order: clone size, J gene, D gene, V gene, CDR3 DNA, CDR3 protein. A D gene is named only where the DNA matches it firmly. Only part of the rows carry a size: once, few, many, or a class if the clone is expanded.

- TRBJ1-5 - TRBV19 TGTGCCAGTAGTATCCAACAGGGCGACAATCAGCCCCAGCATTTT CASSIQQGDNQPQHF
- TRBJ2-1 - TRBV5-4 TGTGCCAGCAGCGAAAAGCTAGTCTTCGATGAGCAGTTCTTC CASSEKLVFDEQFF
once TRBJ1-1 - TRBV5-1 TGCGCCACCTGGGCCCCTGGGGGCACTGAAGCTTTCTTT CATWAPGGTEAFF
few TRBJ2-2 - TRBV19 TGTGCCAGTAGTATACTCAGTCCATCAACCGGGGAGCTGTTTTTT CASSILSPSTGELFF
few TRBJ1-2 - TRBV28 TGTGCCAGCAGTTTAGCAGGGGCGCGAGATGCCAACTATGGCTACACCTTC CASSLAGARDANYGYTF
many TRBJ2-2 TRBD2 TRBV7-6 TGTGCCAGTGCGACTAGCGGGGTCGGGGAGCTGTTTTTT CASATSGVGELFF
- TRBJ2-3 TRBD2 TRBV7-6 TGTGTCAGCAGCTTAAGCGGGGGCACAGATACGCAGTATTTT CVSSLSGGTDTQYF
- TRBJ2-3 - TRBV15 TGTGCCACCGGAGGGGAGACAGATACGCAGTATTTT CATGGETDTQYF
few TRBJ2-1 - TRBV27 TGTGCCAGTCGCCGCGGGGATCATGAGCAGTTCTTC CASRRGDHEQFF
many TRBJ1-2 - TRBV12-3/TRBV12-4 TGTGCCAGCAACTCCGGTGCCCCGGTAGTCTATGGCTACACCTTC CASNSGAPVVYGYTF
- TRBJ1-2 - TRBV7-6 TGTGCCAGCAGCCCCGGCGGAGCCAGGGCGGGCTACACCTTC CASSPGGARAGYTF
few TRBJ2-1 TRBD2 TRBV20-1 TGCAGTGCAAGCGGGGGTTCCTACAATGAGCAGTTCTTC CSASGGSYNEQFF
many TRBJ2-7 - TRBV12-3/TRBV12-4 TGTGCCAGCAGCCCCGGGAGATACGAGCAGTACTTC CASSPGRYEQYF
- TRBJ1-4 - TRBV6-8 TGTGCCAGCAGCGGCGGGGCAAAACTGTTTTTT CASSGGAKLFF
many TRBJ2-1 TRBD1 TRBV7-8 TGTGCCAGCAGCTTAGATTCCCTGGACAGGCGAATTCTCTACAATGAGCAGTTCTTC CASSLDSLDRRILYNEQFF
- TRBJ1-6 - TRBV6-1 TGTGCCAGCAGTCCATCGGGGTCATTGGGGGGCCTCTATAATTCACCCCTCCACTTT CASSPSGSLGGLYNSPLHF
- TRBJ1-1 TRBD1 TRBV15 TGTGCCACCAGCAGAGACGCAGGCAGGGGGCTGTTTGAATCTGAAGCTTTCTTT CATSRDAGRGLFESEAFF
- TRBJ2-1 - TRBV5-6 TGTGCCAGCAGCTTGATCGTGGGGGGCCAGGATGAGCAGTTCTTC CASSLIVGGQDEQFF
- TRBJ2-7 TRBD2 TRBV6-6 TGTGCCAGCAGTTCGGGACTAGCGGACGAGCAGTACTTC CASSSGLADEQYF
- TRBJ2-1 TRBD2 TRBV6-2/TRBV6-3 TGTGCCAGCAGTTACGCCACTAGCGGGGATGAGCAGTTCTTC CASSYATSGDEQFF
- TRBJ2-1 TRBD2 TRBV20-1 TGCAGTGCTAGTGGACTAGCGGGGGGCAATGAGCAGTTCTTC CSASGLAGGNEQFF
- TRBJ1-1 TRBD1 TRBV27 TGTGCCAGCAGTTCATTGACAGGGCTGGCCACTGAAGCTTTCTTT CASSSLTGLATEAFF
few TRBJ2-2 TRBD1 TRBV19 TGTGCCAGTAGTATCTGGGACAGTCCCGGCGGGGAGCTGTTTTTT CASSIWDSPGGELFF
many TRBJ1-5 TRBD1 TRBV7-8 TGTGCCAGCAGCCCAAAGACAGGGGGGGAAGATCAGCCCCAGCATTTT CASSPKTGGEDQPQHF
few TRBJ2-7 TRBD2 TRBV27 TGTGCCAGCAGAGACGGGGGGATGAGAGAGCAGTACTTC CASRDGGMREQYF
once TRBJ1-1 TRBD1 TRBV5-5 TGTGCCAGCAGCTCGCCCCAGGGGGAAATGAACACTGAAGCTTTCTTT CASSSPQGEMNTEAFF
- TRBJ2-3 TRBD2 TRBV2 TGTGCCAGCAGTGTTGTCACTAGCGGGGTCGCAGATACGCAGTATTTT CASSVVTSGVADTQYF
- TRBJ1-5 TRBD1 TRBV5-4 TGTGCCAGCAGCTTGACCGTGGTGGGACAGGGCGGAGGGTCTCAGCCCCAGCATTTT CASSLTVVGQGGGSQPQHF
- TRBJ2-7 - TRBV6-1 TGTGCCAGCAGTGAAGGCCTAGCGATCTCCTACGAGCAGTACTTC CASSEGLAISYEQYF
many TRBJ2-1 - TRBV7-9 TGTGCCAGCAGCCGAAGGGGAGATGTGGTTTCCGGGAGCTCCTACAATGAGCAGTTCTTC CASSRRGDVVSGSSYNEQFF
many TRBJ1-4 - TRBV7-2 TGTGCCAGCAGCGGGGGCCTTTCTGAAAAACTGTTTTTT CASSGGLSEKLFF
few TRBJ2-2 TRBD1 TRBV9 TGTGCCAGCAGCCCCAATTTCCGTCCTGGTGACAGGGCGAACACCGGGGAGCTGTTTTTT CASSPNFRPGDRANTGELFF
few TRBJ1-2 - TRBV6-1 TGTGCCAGCAGTGAATCTCGGGAACCGAGCTATGGCTACACCTTC CASSESREPSYGYTF
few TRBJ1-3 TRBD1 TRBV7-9 TGTGCCAGCAGCTCTACAGGGGTGGTCGATGGAAACACCATATATTTT CASSSTGVVDGNTIYF
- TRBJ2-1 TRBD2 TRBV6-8 TGTGCCAGCAGTAACCCGCGGGGGGGTTCTGGCGGGGGGGTCTACAATGAGCAGTTCTTC CASSNPRGGSGGGVYNEQFF
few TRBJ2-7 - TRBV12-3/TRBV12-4 TGTGCCAGCAGTTTATCCACCGGGGGCACAACCTACGAGCAGTACTTC CASSLSTGGTTYEQYF
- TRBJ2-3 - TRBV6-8 TGTGCCAGCAGTTACGGATGGGCGGCGACCCCAACCTCAGTTACGCAGTATTTT CASSYGWAATPTSVTQYF
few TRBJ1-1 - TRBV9 TGTGCCAGCAGCTCCCGGGACACCTCGCCTGAAGCTTTCTTT CASSSRDTSPEAFF
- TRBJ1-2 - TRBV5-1 TGCGCCAGCAGCGCTACCCCTCACTATGGCTACACCTTC CASSATPHYGYTF